The 11 T cell receptor beta chains in this list originate from one sample, sequenced in a study of shared clonotypes between healthy human individuals. Sequencing was performed with immunoSEQ multiplex PCR; in TCRdb, only in-frame clones are kept and a portion is missing. The repertoire holds some 2.1 million clones, with around 95% as singletons. Material: naive CD4+ T cells sorted from blood. The subset denotes: CD45RA+ positively selected. These receptors were taken from a man between 18 and 29 years old in good health.

In regard to this clone: Other DNA sequences in the sample encode the same CDR3. The rearrangement uses TRBV6-1 and TRBJ2-3, with D uncertain. Deletions cut 6 bases from V and 2 bases from J, with 6 bases between. Germline CDR1 reads MNHNS; CDR2 reads SASEGT. There are 12 residues in the CDR3. CDR3 residues: CASSSNTDTQYF. CDR3 in DNA: TGTGCCAGCAGCTCTAACACAGATACGCAGTATTTT.

V usage is TRBV7-2 and J usage is TRBJ1-2, with 9 positions matching TRBD1. This CDR3 contains 13 residues. CDR1 and CDR2 from the germline V gene are SGHTA and FQGNSA. Trimming took 5 bases from V and 12 from J; bases not matched to a gene: 10. DNA of the CDR3: TGTGCCAGCAGCCCGGACAGGGGATACGGCCACACCTTC. It yields the protein CASSPDRGYGHTF.

This chain joins TRBV18 and TRBJ2-5, with TRBD1 as a possible D gene (7 bases). The CDR3 runs to 15 residues. The germline V and J ends were trimmed by 3 bases and 5 bases, with 16 bases remaining between them. Germline CDR1 is KGHSH and CDR2 is LQKENI. CDR3 protein: CASSPYQGGRETQYF. As DNA, the CDR3 is TGTGCCAGCTCACCGTACCAGGGGGGACGGGAGACCCAGTACTTC.

Concerning this clone: Other nucleotide sequences from this sample produce the same CDR3. This rearrangement joins TRBV6-1 to TRBJ2-2, with no clear D. The CDR3 extends over 14 amino acids. V shed 2 bases and J shed 1 base, with 5 bases lying between them. The germline gives CDR1 MNHNS, CDR2 SASEGT. DNA for the CDR3: TGTGCCAGCAGTGAACTAGTGAACACCGGGGAGCTGTTTTTT. Its protein product is CASSELVNTGELFF.

V is TRBV9 and J is TRBJ2-5, with D unresolved. This CDR3 is built from 13 residues. V shed 4 bases and J shed 5 bases, with 12 bases lying between them. CDR1 and CDR2 from the germline V gene are SGDLS and YYNGEE. The CDR3 region is CASSRRVPETQYF. CDR3 nucleotides: TGTGCCAGCAGCCGTAGAGTCCCGGAGACCCAGTACTTC.

The V gene is TRBV15, the J gene TRBJ1-4; TRBD1 is a possible D gene (6 bases). V lost 2 bases to trimming and J lost 9 bases, with 13 bases between them. Looked up from germline, CDR1 is LNHNV and CDR2 is YYDKDF (reference sequence). The CDR3 runs 14 residues. CDR3 residues: CATSRPGGRQKLFF. The CDR3 DNA follows: TGTGCCACCAGCAGACCCGGGGGCAGGCAAAAACTGTTTTTT.

This clone was counted a single time. The DNA for the CDR3 is TGTGCCAGCAGTGAAGCGTGGAGGTTGTCACCCCTCCACTTT. It codes for CASSEAWRLSPLHF. The chain couples TRBV6-1 to TRBJ1-6; the D is unclear. The CDR3 runs to 14 residues. Trimming pared 0 bases from V and 10 bases from J, leaving 10 bases between. Germline V gene lookup returns CDR1 MNHNS and CDR2 SASEGT.

The chain is built from TRBV21-1 and TRBJ2-5; whether TRBD2, the table's D call, matches the DNA was not checked. TRBV21-1 is a listed pseudogene. The CDR3 sequence is 19 residues long. Written as DNA, the CDR3 is TGTGCCAGCAGCTCCTTCGGGACTAGCGGGAGCGTCGTTAGGGAGACCCAGTACTTC. Protein: CASSSFGTSGSVVRETQYF.

The chain has TRBV6-1 and TRBJ2-5, with 7 bases identical to TRBD2. The germline gives CDR1 MNHNS, CDR2 SASEGT. After removal of 7 bases from V and 5 bases from J, the junction contained 13 bases not matched to a gene. The CDR3 length is 15 residues. CDR3 nucleotides: TGTGCCAGCAACCCCAGCGGGATGGTTCGGGAGACCCAGTACTTC. As protein: CASNPSGMVRETQYF.

The rearrangement uses TRBV2 and TRBJ1-6, with TRBD1 as a possible D gene (5 bases). The V gene's germline CDR1 is SNHLY and CDR2 FYNNEI. The CDR3 consists of 16 residues. Trimming removed 4 bases at V and 9 bases at J, with 19 bases between. The CDR3 sequence: CASSGARASLFSPLHF. The CDR3 nucleotides are TGTGCCAGCAGTGGGGCCAGGGCAAGTCTCTTTTCACCCCTCCACTTT.

The chain uses TRBV4-1 and TRBJ2-5; D unresolved. CDR1 is MGHRA, CDR2 YSYEKL, per germline. The CDR3 length is 15 residues. Trimming removed 3 bases from V and 1 base from J, with 12 bases in between. CDR3 sequence reads: CASSQGRQAQETQYF. The CDR3 nucleotides are TGCGCCAGCAGCCAGGGTCGGCAGGCCCAAGAGACCCAGTACTTC.